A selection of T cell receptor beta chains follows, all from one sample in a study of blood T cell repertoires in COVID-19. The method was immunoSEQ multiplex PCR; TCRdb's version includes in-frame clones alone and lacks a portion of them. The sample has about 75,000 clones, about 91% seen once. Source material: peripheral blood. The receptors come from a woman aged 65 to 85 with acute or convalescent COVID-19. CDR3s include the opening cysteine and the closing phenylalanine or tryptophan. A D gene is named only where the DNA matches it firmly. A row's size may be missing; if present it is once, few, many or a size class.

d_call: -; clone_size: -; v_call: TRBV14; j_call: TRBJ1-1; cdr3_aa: CASSAGLNTEAFF; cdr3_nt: TGTGCCAGCAGCGCCGGTTTGAACACTGAAGCTTTCTTT
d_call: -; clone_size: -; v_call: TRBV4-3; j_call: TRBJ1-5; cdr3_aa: CASSQDGGGRSNQPQHF; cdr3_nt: TGCGCCAGCAGCCAAGATGGCGGGGGTCGAAGCAATCAGCCCCAGCATTTT
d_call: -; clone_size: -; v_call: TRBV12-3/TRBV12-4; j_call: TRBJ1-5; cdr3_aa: CASSPSEGQPQHF; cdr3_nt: TGTGCCAGCAGTCCTTCGGAGGGTCAGCCCCAGCATTTT
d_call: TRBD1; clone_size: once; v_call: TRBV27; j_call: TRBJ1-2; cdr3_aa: CASRPYPGQGSYGYTF; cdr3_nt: TGTGCCAGCAGACCTTACCCGGGACAGGGGAGTTATGGCTACACCTTC
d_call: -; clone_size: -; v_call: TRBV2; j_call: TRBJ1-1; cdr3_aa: CASSENGGTEAFF; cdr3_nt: TGTGCCAGCAGTGAAAACGGGGGCACTGAAGCTTTCTTT
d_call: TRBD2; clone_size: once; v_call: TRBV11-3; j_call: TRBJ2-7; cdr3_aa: CASSPTKASGSYEQYF; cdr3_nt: TGTGCCAGCAGCCCTACTAAGGCCAGCGGGAGCTACGAGCAGTACTTC
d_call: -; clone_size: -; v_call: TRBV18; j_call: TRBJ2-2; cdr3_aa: CASSLWGPPTGELFF; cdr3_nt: TGTGCCAGCTCACTTTGGGGGCCTCCCACCGGGGAGCTGTTTTTT
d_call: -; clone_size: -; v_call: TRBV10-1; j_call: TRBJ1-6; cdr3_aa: CAPDEGDSSYNSPLHF; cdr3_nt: TGCGCACCCGACGAGGGGGATTCCTCCTATAATTCACCCCTCCACTTT
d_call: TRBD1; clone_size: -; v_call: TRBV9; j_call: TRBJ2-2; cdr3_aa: CASGDRSTGELFF; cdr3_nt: TGTGCCAGCGGGGACAGGAGCACCGGGGAGCTGTTTTTT
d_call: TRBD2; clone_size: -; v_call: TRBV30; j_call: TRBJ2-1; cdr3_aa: CAWNLAGENEQFF; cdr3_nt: TGTGCCTGGAACCTAGCGGGGGAGAATGAGCAGTTCTTC
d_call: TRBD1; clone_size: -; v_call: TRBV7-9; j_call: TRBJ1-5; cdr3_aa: CASSLVRQGGSGQPQHF; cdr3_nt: TGTGCCAGCAGCTTAGTCCGGCAGGGGGGATCGGGTCAGCCCCAGCATTTT
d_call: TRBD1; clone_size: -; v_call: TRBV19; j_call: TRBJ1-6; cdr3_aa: CASSTKTGRNSPLHF; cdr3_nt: TGTGCCAGTAGTACAAAGACAGGGCGCAATTCACCCCTCCACTTT
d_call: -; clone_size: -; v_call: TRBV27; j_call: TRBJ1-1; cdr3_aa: CASSPWGGTNTEAFF; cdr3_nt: TGTGCCAGCAGTCCGTGGGGAGGGACGAACACTGAAGCTTTCTTT
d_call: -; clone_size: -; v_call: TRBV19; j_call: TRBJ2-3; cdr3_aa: CASSTLRETDTQYF; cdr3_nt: TGTGCCAGTAGTACATTACGGGAAACAGATACGCAGTATTTT
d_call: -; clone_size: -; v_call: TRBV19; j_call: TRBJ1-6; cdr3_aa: CASSPYRDSPLHF; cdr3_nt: TGTGCCAGTAGCCCCTACAGGGATTCACCCCTCCACTTT
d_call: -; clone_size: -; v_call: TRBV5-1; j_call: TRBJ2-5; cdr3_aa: CASSGGSTEETQYF; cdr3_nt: TGCGCCAGCAGTGGCGGCAGCACCGAGGAGACCCAGTACTTC
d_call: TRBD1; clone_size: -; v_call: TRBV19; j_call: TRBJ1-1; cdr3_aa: CASRETGGNTEAFF; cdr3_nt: TGTGCCAGTAGGGAGACAGGGGGCAACACTGAAGCTTTCTTT